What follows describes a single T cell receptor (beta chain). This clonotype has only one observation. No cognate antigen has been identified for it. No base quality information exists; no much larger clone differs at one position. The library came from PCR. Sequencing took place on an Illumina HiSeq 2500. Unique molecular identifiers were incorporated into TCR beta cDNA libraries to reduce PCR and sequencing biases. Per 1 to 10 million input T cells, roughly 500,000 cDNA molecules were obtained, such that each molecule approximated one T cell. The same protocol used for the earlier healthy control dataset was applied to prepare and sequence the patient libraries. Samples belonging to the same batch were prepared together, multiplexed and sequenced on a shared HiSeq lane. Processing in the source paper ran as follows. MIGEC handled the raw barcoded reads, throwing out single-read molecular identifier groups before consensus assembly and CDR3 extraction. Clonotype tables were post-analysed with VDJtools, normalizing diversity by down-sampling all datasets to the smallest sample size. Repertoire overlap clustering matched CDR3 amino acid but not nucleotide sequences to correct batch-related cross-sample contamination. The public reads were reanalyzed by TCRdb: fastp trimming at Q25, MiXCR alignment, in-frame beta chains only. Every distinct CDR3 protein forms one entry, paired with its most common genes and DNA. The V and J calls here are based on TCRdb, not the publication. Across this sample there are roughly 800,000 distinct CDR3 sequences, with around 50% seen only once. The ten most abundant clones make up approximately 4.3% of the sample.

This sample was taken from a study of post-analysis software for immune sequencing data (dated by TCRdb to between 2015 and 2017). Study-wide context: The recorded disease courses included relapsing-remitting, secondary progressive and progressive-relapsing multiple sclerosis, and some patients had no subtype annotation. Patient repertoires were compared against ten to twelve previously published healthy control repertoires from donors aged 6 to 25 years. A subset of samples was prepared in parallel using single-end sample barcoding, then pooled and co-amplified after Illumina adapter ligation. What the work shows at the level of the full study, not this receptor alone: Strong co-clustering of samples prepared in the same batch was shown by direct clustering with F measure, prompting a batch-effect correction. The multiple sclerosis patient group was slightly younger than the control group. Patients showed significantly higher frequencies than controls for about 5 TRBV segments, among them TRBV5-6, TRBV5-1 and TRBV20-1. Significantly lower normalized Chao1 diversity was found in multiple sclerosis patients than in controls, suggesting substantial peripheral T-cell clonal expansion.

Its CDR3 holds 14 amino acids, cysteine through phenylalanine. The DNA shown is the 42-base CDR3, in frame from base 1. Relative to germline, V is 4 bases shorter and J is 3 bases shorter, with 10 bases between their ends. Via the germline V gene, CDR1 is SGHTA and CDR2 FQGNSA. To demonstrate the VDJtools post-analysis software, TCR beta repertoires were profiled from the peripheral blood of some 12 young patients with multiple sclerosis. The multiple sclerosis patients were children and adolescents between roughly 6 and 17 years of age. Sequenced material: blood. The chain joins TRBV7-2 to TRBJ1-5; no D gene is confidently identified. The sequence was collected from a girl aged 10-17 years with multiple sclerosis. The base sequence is TGTGCCAGCAGCTCGGGCGCGTTCAATCAGCCCCAGCATTTT. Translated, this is CASSSGAFNQPQHF.